This entry lists 31 T cell receptor beta chains sequenced from one sample in a study of control samples from healthy donors and cancer patients (dated by TCRdb to about 2020). Libraries came from the immunoSEQ multiplex PCR assay. The immuneACCESS repertoire file appears here via TCRdb, limited to in-frame rearrangements. These files lack a portion of the clones; in checked studies, under half of the deficit traces to unresolved V genes, and the cause of the others is not known. The sample has roughly 100,000 clones on record, around 82% of them singletons. The ten largest clones add up to 13% of the sample. Specimen: blood. These receptors were taken from a woman aged 45-65 years in good health.

DNA of the CDR3: TGTGCCAGCAGCTTCAAGCGGGAGGCCCAAAATAGGGAGACCCAGTACTTC. Translating it yields CASSFKREAQNRETQYF. The rearrangement links TRBV7-2 to TRBJ2-5; 9 positions match TRBD2. With 3 bases clipped from V and 5 bases from J, the junction kept 13 bases outside the gene matches. The germline CDR1 and CDR2 sequences are SGHTA and FQGNSA. CDR3 length equals 17 residues.

This chain uses TRBV7-2 with TRBJ2-1; TRBD1 might be the D (5 bases). The V end was cut by 5 bases, the J end by 7 bases, with 18 bases between. The CDR3 loop spans 15 amino acids. Germline values: CDR1 SGHTA, CDR2 FQGNSA. Written as DNA, the CDR3 is TGTGCCAGCAGCCCCGTCCGCAGGGCAACTAATGAGCAGTTCTTC. Its translation is CASSPVRRATNEQFF.

The rearrangement links TRBV9 to TRBJ2-3; TRBD2 aligns across 7 bases. V shed 4 bases, J shed 8 bases, and the junction held 22 bases outside the gene matches. The CDR3 spans 18 residues. The V gene's germline CDR1 is SGDLS and CDR2 YYNGEE. Here the CDR3 reads CASSTIKEAGTTLGTQYF. The CDR3 nucleotides read TGTGCCAGCAGCACTATAAAAGAGGCCGGGACTACTCTAGGTACGCAGTATTTT. Based on the CDR3 plus reference TRBV9 and TRBJ2-3, the full variable domain is DSGVTQTPKHLITATGQRVTLRCSPRSGDLSVYWYQQSLDQGLQFLIQYYNGEERAKGNILERFSAQQFPDLHSELNLSSLELGDSALYFCASSTIKEAGTTLGTQYFGPGTRLTVL.

The chain carries TRBV7-2 and TRBJ1-2; a weak D match, TRBD1 (5 bases). The CDR3 runs 16 residues. V lost 1 base, J lost 4 bases, and 16 bases lay in between. Per germline, CDR1 SGHTA and CDR2 FQGNSA. The CDR3: CASSLVPGAGTYGYTF. The CDR3 DNA sequence: TGTGCCAGCAGCTTAGTTCCGGGAGCGGGGACCTATGGCTACACCTTC.

This chain connects TRBV7-9 to TRBJ1-1; 9 bases map to TRBD1. Germline-derived CDR1 and CDR2 are SEHNR and FQNEAQ (reference sequence). The length of the CDR3 is 14 residues. The ends lost 5 bases at V and 4 bases at J; junction bases unmatched: 5. Here the CDR3 reads CASSLGQGLTEAFF. CDR3 bases: TGTGCCAGCAGCCTCGGACAGGGGCTCACTGAAGCTTTCTTT. Based on the CDR3 plus reference TRBV7-9 and TRBJ1-1, the full variable domain is DTGVSQNPRHKITKRGQNVTFRCDPISEHNRLYWYRQTLGQGPEFLTYFQNEAQLEKSRLLSDRFSAERPKGSFSTLEIQRTEQGDSAMYLCASSLGQGLTEAFFGQGTRLTVV.

This chain joins TRBV5-6 and TRBJ2-7; D ambiguous. The CDR3 extends over 14 amino acids. V was clipped by 1 base and J by 3 bases, with 11 bases between them. Germline assignment: CDR1 SGHDT and CDR2 YYEEEE. For the CDR3, the DNA is TGTGCCAGCAGCTTGCACATCGGCGGCTACGAGCAGTACTTC. It specifies CASSLHIGGYEQYF.

V usage is TRBV15 and J usage is TRBJ2-3; TRBD2 matches at 9 bases. The CDR3 spans 18 residues. Germline loops: CDR1 LNHNV, CDR2 YYDKDF (reference sequence). The V and J ends lost 0 bases and 0 bases, in that order; junction bases with no gene match: 7. As DNA, the CDR3 is TGTGCCACCAGCAGAGAGCTGACTAGCGGACTTAGCACAGATACGCAGTATTTT. This encodes CATSRELTSGLSTDTQYF.

This clone was seen only once. The rearrangement joins TRBV6-5 to TRBJ2-1; TRBD1 agrees at 8 bases. CDR1 and CDR2 (germline): MNHEY, SVGAGI. After removal of 5 bases from V and 7 bases from J, the junction contained 4 bases not matched to a gene. The length of the CDR3 is 13 residues. The CDR3 nucleotides read TGTGCCAGCAGTCGACAGGGGCTTAATGAGCAGTTCTTC. It yields the protein CASSRQGLNEQFF.

The V gene is TRBV19, the J gene TRBJ2-7; TRBD1 is a possible D gene (6 bases). V was shortened by 6 bases and J by 0 bases, with 12 bases between the two germline ends. From germline, CDR1 is LNHDA and CDR2 SQIVND (reference sequence). CDR3 length: 14 amino acids. The CDR3 bases are TGTGCCAGTAGCATTACAGGGCTCTCCTACGAGCAGTACTTC. Encoded protein: CASSITGLSYEQYF.

The V call is TRBV19, the J call TRBJ2-7, with D possibly TRBD1 on 5 matching bases. CDR1 and CDR2 (germline): LNHDA, SQIVND (reference sequence). V was trimmed by 3 bases and J by 5 bases, leaving 17 bases between them. This CDR3 has 15 residues. For the CDR3, the DNA is TGTGCCAGTAGTATCTTAGGGGCCTCAAGGGACGAGCAGTACTTC. It specifies CASSILGASRDEQYF.

The CDR3 region is CASSHTRQRTTDTQYF. In DNA, the CDR3 is TGCGCCAGCAGCCACACTAGACAGAGGACCACAGATACGCAGTATTTT. The chain links TRBV4-3 to TRBJ2-3; D may be TRBD1 or TRBD2 (5 bases each). CDR3 length: 16 residues. The ends were cut back, 3 bases at V and 2 bases at J, with 15 bases in the middle. Germline V CDR1 and CDR2: LGHNA, YSLEER.

This chain connects TRBV7-2 to TRBJ1-1; a possible D gene is TRBD1 (5 bases). The CDR3 totals 14 residues. The V gene lost 7 bases and the J gene lost 1 base, with 13 bases spanning the gap. The germline CDR1 and CDR2 sequences are SGHTA and FQGNSA. The CDR3 reads CASTTGHANTEAFF. CDR3 bases: TGTGCCAGCACGACCGGACACGCGAACACTGAAGCTTTCTTT.

The chain is built from TRBV11-2 and TRBJ1-6; D is unclear. CDR1 and CDR2 (germline): SGHAT, FQNNGV. V gave up 3 bases and J gave up 8 bases, with 11 bases separating them. The CDR3 spans 14 residues. In nucleotides, the CDR3 is TGTGCCAGCAGCTTCACGGTCGAAGATTCACCCCTCCACTTT. It translates to CASSFTVEDSPLHF.

The chain combines TRBV5-5 with TRBJ1-1; TRBD1 might be the D (5 bases). The CDR3 consists of 12 residues. Germline CDR1 SGHKS, CDR2 YYEKEE (reference sequence). The V and J ends lost 4 bases and 7 bases respectively, with 11 bases between them. CDR3: CASSRDGNEAFF. CDR3 DNA sequence: TGTGCCAGCAGCCGGGACGGTAATGAAGCTTTCTTT.

J is TRBJ2-5 and V is TRBV19; no clear D gene. Germline CDR1 LNHDA, CDR2 SQIVND (reference sequence). With 5 bases removed from V and 2 bases from J, the gap between germline ends came to 9 bases. The CDR3 is 13 amino acids. In DNA form, the CDR3 reads TGTGCCAGTAGTCCGGCTGAACAAGAGACCCAGTACTTC. Translated, it gives CASSPAEQETQYF.

V usage is TRBV7-8 and J usage is TRBJ1-1; D possibly corresponds to TRBD1 (6 bases). The CDR3 sequence is 14 residues long. Germline V CDR1 and CDR2: SGHVS, FQNEAQ. Deletions cut 3 bases from V and 2 bases from J, with 10 bases between. The CDR3 reads CASSFSGTNTEAFF. Here the CDR3 DNA reads TGTGCCAGCAGCTTTTCTGGGACAAACACTGAAGCTTTCTTT.

The V gene is TRBV6-2 or TRBV6-3, the J gene TRBJ1-5, with D maybe TRBD1 (6 bases). The V end lost 4 bases, the J end lost 2 bases, and 15 bases lay between the germline ends. Germline V gives CDR1 MNHEY, CDR2 SVGEGT. The CDR3 has 16 residues. Written as DNA, the CDR3 is TGTGCCAGCAGTTGGGGGCGAAGGGGGGGCAATCAGCCCCAGCATTTT. It yields the protein CASSWGRRGGNQPQHF.

The chain couples TRBV6-5 to TRBJ2-1, with TRBD2 matching 11 bases. Germline CDR1 MNHEY, CDR2 SVGAGI. Trimming at V came to 7 bases and at J to 10 bases, leaving 3 bases not matched to a gene. The CDR3 covers 12 residues. CDR3 loop: CASTRTSGEQFF. For the CDR3, the DNA is TGTGCCAGCACCAGGACTAGCGGGGAGCAGTTCTTC.

The rearrangement uses TRBV7-9 and TRBJ1-5, with 8 positions matching TRBD1. The CDR3 spans 14 residues. After removal of 5 bases from V and 7 bases from J, the junction contained 7 bases not matched to a gene. CDR1 is SEHNR and CDR2 is FQNEAQ in the germline V gene (reference sequence). For the CDR3, the DNA is TGTGCCAGCAGCCTAGGACAGGGTCACCAGCCCCAGCATTTT. As protein: CASSLGQGHQPQHF.

V and J are TRBV19 and TRBJ2-4, with a tentative D call TRBD2 (5 bases). V lost 0 bases to trimming and J lost 9 bases, with 18 bases between them. The CDR3 extends over 16 amino acids. Germline V gene lookup returns CDR1 LNHDA and CDR2 SQIVND (reference sequence). The chain's CDR3 is CASSIDSSRRAGIQYF. The CDR3 nucleotides read TGTGCCAGTAGTATAGATTCTTCCAGGCGGGCGGGCATTCAGTACTTC.

This chain joins TRBV7-2 and TRBJ2-1; D tentatively reads TRBD1 or TRBD2 (5 bases each). Deletions cut 3 bases from V and 3 bases from J, with 9 bases between. The length of the CDR3 is 14 residues. Looked up from germline, CDR1 is SGHTA and CDR2 is FQGNSA. CDR3 protein: CASSFLGDYNEQFF. The CDR3 nucleotides are TGTGCCAGCAGCTTCCTGGGGGACTACAATGAGCAGTTCTTC.

This clone has just one count. V gene TRBV6-9 combines with J gene TRBJ2-7; 7 nucleotides agree with TRBD1. Trimming at V came to 4 bases and at J to 3 bases, leaving 15 bases not matched to a gene. Germline V gives CDR1 MNHGY, CDR2 SVAAGI. This CDR3 spans 17 amino acids. The CDR3 DNA reads TGTGCCAGCAGTTCTGGACAGGCCCCCGTTACTTTCTACGAGCAGTACTTC. Its protein is CASSSGQAPVTFYEQYF.

V and J are TRBV18 and TRBJ1-3; D gene uncertain. This CDR3 has 19 residues. V was trimmed by 2 bases and J by 0 bases, leaving 20 bases between them. Germline values: CDR1 KGHSH, CDR2 LQKENI. The CDR3 sequence: CASSPAQNNFLFSGNTIYF. In DNA form, the CDR3 reads TGTGCCAGCTCACCAGCACAGAACAACTTTCTCTTCTCTGGAAACACCATATATTTT.

V is TRBV6-2 or TRBV6-3 and J is TRBJ2-2, with unresolved D. V lost 0 bases, J lost 8 bases, and 4 bases lay in between. Germline V gene data show CDR1 as MNHEY and CDR2 as SVGEGT. The CDR3 covers 12 residues. Here the CDR3 reads CASSYSQGELFF. The CDR3 DNA sequence: TGTGCCAGCAGTTACTCCCAAGGGGAGCTGTTTTTT.

This clone was counted a single time. The rearrangement joins TRBV5-1 to TRBJ2-7; perhaps D is TRBD1 or TRBD2 (6 bases each). The CDR3 runs to 15 residues. The germline V gene has CDR1 SGHRS and CDR2 YFSETQ. Deletions cut 3 bases from V and 6 bases from J, with 19 bases between. CDR3 bases: TGCGCCAGCAGCTGGACCGGGGGCAGCGGTGGCGAGCAGTACTTC. Residues: CASSWTGGSGGEQYF.

This clone was counted a few times. The chain recombines TRBV30 with TRBJ2-3; no clear D gene. This CDR3 contains 13 residues. CDR1 is GTSNPN, CDR2 SVGIG, per germline (reference sequence). V was cut by 7 bases and J by 2 bases, with 13 bases left in between. The CDR3 DNA sequence: TGTGCCTTACTCCCTGCAGCCACAGATACGCAGTATTTT. Its protein product is CALLPAATDTQYF.

The chain carries TRBV20-1 and TRBJ1-5, with D unresolved. Trimming shortened V by 7 bases and J by 15 bases, and 19 bases separated the two germline ends. This CDR3 is 11 amino acids long. The germline V gene encodes CDR1 DFQATT and CDR2 SNEGSKA (reference sequence). The CDR3 nucleotides read TGCAGTGTCAAAACCGGGGTAAAAAGGCATTTT. This sequence encodes CSVKTGVKRHF.

This clone has more than one count but fewer than ten. The rearrangement joins TRBV5-6 to TRBJ2-5, with D perhaps TRBD1 or TRBD2 (6 bases each). Between the trimmed V and J ends, which lost 3 bases and 5 bases, there was a span of 14 bases. The V gene's germline CDR1 is SGHDT and CDR2 YYEEEE. CDR3 size: 14 residues. The DNA for the CDR3 is TGTGCCAGCAGCTCGCTAGGGGGGAGGGAGACCCAGTACTTC. Translating gives CASSSLGGRETQYF.

The gene calls are TRBV21-1 and TRBJ1-5; the table's D call, TRBD1, has no DNA check behind it. TRBV21-1 is shown as a pseudogene. CDR3 length: 19 amino acids. The CDR3 region has the DNA TGTGCCAGCCGGGGGGCGGGACAGGGGACGGGGGATAGCAATCAGCCCCAGCATTTT. Translating it yields CASRGAGQGTGDSNQPQHF.

The chain combines TRBV9 with TRBJ2-1; 12 bases map to TRBD2. V trimming: 0 bases; J trimming: 2 bases; junction bases outside the gene matches: 12. CDR1 SGDLS and CDR2 YYNGEE come from the germline V gene. CDR3 length: 20 residues. The CDR3 nucleotides are TGTGCCAGCAGCGTAGAGTCTAGCGGGAGGGCCGTGGGAACCTACAATGAGCAGTTCTTC. Translating it yields CASSVESSGRAVGTYNEQFF.

The chain is built from TRBV6-6 and TRBJ1-5; perhaps TRBD1 as D (5 bases). The CDR3 is made up of 14 amino acids. V was clipped by 2 bases and J by 7 bases, with 12 bases between them. CDR1 is MNHNY, CDR2 SVGAGI, per germline (reference sequence). CDR3 bases: TGTGCCAGCAGTTACCTCCCTCGGGGGCAGCCCCAGCATTTT. Encoded protein: CASSYLPRGQPQHF.